This T cell receptor (beta chain) is drawn from a study of shared clonotypes between healthy human individuals. About the research overall: In total, the donors were two women and a few men aged 18 to 49. Overall study findings and caveats: Memory subsets generally showed lower estimated richness than naive subsets.

The CDR3 loop spans 15 amino acids. V lost 0 bases, J lost 2 bases, and 10 bases lay in between. CDR1 and CDR2 (germline): MNHEY, SVGAGI. As concerns this clone: Its antigen is not known.

The test was conducted at deep level. Some clones are missing from TCRdb's copy, which holds only in-frame ones; the method was immunoSEQ multiplex PCR. Here the sample spans more than 500,000 clones, roughly 95% being singletons. Terminally differentiated effector memory CD45RA+ cells were left out of the naive CD8 fraction, which was CD45RO-negative and positively selected for CCR7. The clonotype was recovered from a woman aged 25 to 39 in good health. The chain combines TRBV6-5 with TRBJ2-5; D is perhaps TRBD1 or TRBD2 (5 bases each). Sequenced sample: naive CD8+ T cells sorted from blood. CDR3: CASSYSRGVQETQYF. CDR3 sequence (DNA): TGTGCCAGCAGTTACTCGAGGGGAGTACAAGAGACCCAGTACTTC.